Sequencing of this T cell receptor beta chain was carried out in a study of blood T cell repertoires in COVID-19. Study as a whole: COVID-19 samples collected from the United States, Italy and Spain covered acute and convalescent phases.

Produced via immunoSEQ multiplex PCR; TCRdb's table is partial and in-frame only. The sample contains around 230,000 clones, approximately 82% of which appear only once. In germline, CDR1 is WNHNN, CDR2 SYGVQD (reference sequence). The CDR3 covers 13 residues. Germline trimming cut 4 bases from V and 13 bases from J; bases unmatched to any gene: 8. Ages ranged from roughly 18 to 100 years, with residence in 20 to 30 US areas. Clinical history as reported by participants underpinned cohort assignment. What the recovered Cohort 3 donors had was two negative PCRs, clearance, or symptom resolution. This receptor was taken from a man between 35 and 55 years old who had recovered from COVID-19. The sample comprised PBMCs or T cells enriched from blood (not recorded which). The chain couples TRBV10-1 to TRBJ2-1, with 9 bases aligning to TRBD2. The CDR3 protein is CASSGISGTSQFF. CDR3 nucleotide sequence: TGCGCCAGCAGTGGGATTAGTGGGACTAGCCAGTTCTTC.